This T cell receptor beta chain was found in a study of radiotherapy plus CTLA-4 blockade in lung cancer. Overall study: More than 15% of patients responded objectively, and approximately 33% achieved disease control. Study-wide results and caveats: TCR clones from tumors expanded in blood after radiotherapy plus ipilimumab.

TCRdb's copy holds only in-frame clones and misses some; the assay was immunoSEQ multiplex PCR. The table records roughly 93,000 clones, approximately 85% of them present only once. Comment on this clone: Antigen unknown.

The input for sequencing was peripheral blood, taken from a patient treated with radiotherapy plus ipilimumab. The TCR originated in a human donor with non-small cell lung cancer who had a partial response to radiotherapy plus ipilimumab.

CDR3: CAWRNVGKRGEQFF. In DNA, the CDR3 is TGTGCCTGGAGGAACGTGGGTAAAAGGGGTGAGCAGTTCTTC. The chain joins TRBV30 to TRBJ2-1, with a weak D call TRBD1 (5 bases). The CDR3 consists of 14 residues. Germline CDR1 GTSNPN, CDR2 SVGIG (reference sequence). Trimming removed 3 bases from V and 9 bases from J, with 18 bases in between.